This entry describes one T cell receptor (beta chain). This entry belongs to a study of blood T cell repertoires in COVID-19. This CDR3 region has 17 residues. Germline-derived CDR1 and CDR2 are LNHNV and YYDKDF (reference sequence). V was pared by 6 bases and J by 8 bases, with 14 bases of the junction left unmatched. Profiling relied on immunoSEQ multiplex PCR, and the TCRdb table lists in-frame clones only, not all of them. The profile shows almost 70,000 clones, 60% to 85% of them singletons. Sequencing used peripheral blood. This chain links TRBV15 with TRBJ1-6, with 9 nucleotides matching TRBD1. This receptor was obtained from a man in his sixties with acute or convalescent COVID-19. The CDR3 DNA is TGTGCCACCAGAAAACTAGTTGGGACAGGGTCACATTCACCCCTCCACTTT. Its protein product is CATRKLVGTGSHSPLHF.